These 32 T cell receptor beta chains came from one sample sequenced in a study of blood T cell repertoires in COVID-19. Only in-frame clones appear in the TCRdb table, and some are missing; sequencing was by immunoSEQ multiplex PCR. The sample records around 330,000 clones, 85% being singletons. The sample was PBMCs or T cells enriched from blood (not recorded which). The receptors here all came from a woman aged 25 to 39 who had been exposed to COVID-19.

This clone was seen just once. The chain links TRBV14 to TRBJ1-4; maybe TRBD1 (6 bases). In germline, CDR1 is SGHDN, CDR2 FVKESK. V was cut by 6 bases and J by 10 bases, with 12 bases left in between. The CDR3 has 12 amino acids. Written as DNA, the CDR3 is TGTGCCAGCAGTCAGGGGAGGGGAAAACTGTTTTTT. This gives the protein CASSQGRGKLFF. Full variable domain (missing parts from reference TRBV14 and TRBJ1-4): EAGVTQFPSHSVIEKGQTVTLRCDPISGHDNLYWYRRVMGKEIKFLLHFVKESKQDESGMPNNRFLAERTGGTYSTLKVQPAELEDSGVYFCASSQGRGKLFFGSGTQLSVL.

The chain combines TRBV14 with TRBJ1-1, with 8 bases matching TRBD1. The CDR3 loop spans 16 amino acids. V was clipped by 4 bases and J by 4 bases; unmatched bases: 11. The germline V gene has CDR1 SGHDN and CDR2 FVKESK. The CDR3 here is CASSPPRQGLSTEAFF. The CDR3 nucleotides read TGTGCCAGCAGCCCGCCCCGACAGGGGCTCTCCACTGAAGCTTTCTTT.

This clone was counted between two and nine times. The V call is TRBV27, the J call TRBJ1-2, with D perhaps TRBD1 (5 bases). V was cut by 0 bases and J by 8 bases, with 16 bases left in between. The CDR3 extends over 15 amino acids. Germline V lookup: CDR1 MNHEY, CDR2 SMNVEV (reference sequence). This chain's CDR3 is CASSLSWAGSEGYTF. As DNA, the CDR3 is TGTGCCAGCAGTTTATCGTGGGCAGGGTCGGAAGGCTACACCTTC.

CDR3 amino acids: CASSPPRATGYTEQYF. The CDR3 DNA follows: TGTGCCAGCAGTCCCCCCCGGGCGACAGGGTATACCGAGCAGTACTTC. The chain links TRBV28 to TRBJ2-7, with 7 bases that match TRBD1. Germline loops: CDR1 MDHEN, CDR2 SYDVKM. The V gene end was trimmed by 5 bases and the J gene end by 6 bases; junction bases not matched to a gene: 16. The CDR3 sequence is 16 residues long.

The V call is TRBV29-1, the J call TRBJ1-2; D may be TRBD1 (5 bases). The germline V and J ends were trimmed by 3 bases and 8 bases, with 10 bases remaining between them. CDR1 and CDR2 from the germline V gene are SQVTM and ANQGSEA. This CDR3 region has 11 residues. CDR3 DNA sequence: TGCAGCGTTGAGCAGGGTGGCGGCTACACCTTC. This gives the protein CSVEQGGGYTF.

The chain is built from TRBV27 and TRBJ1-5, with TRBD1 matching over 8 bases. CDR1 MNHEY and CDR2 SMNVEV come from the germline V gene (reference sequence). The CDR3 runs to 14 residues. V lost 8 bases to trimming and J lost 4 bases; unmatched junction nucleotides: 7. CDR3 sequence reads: CASGVTGGNQPQHF. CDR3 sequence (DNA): TGTGCCAGCGGGGTAACAGGGGGGAATCAGCCCCAGCATTTT.

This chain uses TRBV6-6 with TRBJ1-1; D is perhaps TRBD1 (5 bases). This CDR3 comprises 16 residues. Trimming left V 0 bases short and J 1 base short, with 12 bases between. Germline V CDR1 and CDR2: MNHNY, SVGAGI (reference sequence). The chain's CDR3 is CASSYSVGAGNTEAFF. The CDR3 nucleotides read TGTGCCAGCAGTTACTCAGTAGGGGCCGGGAACACTGAAGCTTTCTTT.

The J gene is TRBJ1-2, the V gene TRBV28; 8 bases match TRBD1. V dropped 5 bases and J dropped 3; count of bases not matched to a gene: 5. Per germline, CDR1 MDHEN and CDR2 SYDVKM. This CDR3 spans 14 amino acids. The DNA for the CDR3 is TGTGCCAGCAGTACAACAGGGGGTGACTATGGCTACACCTTC. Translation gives CASSTTGGDYGYTF.

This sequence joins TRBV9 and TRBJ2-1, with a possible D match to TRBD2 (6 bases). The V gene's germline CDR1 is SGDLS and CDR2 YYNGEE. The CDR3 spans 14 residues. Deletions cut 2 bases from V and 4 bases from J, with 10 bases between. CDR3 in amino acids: CASSVGGSYNEQFF. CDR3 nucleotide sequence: TGTGCCAGCAGCGTTGGGGGGTCTTACAATGAGCAGTTCTTC.

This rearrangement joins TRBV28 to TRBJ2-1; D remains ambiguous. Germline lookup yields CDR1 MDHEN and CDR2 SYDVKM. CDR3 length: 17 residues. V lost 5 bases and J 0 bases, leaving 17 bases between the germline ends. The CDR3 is CASSRDLIESSYNEQFF. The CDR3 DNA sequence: TGTGCCAGCAGTCGTGACTTGATAGAGAGCTCCTACAATGAGCAGTTCTTC.

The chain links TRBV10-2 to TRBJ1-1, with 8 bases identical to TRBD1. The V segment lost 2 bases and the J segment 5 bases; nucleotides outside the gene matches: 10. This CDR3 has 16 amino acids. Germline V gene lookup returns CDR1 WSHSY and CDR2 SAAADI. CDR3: CASSEPSGTGGTEAFF. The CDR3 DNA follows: TGCGCCAGCAGTGAGCCCTCCGGGACAGGTGGTACTGAAGCTTTCTTT.

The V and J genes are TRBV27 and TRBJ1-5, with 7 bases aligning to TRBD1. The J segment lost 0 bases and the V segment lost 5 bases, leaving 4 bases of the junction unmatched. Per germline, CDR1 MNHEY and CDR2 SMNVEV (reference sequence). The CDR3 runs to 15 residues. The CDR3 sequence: CASSPQGYSNQPQHF. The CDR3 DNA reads TGTGCCAGCAGTCCACAGGGGTATAGCAATCAGCCCCAGCATTTT.

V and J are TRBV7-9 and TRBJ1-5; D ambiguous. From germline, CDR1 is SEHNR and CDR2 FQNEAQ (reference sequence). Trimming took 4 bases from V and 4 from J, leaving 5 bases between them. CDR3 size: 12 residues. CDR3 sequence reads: CASSSGNQPQHF. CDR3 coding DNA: TGTGCCAGCAGCTCCGGTAATCAGCCCCAGCATTTT.

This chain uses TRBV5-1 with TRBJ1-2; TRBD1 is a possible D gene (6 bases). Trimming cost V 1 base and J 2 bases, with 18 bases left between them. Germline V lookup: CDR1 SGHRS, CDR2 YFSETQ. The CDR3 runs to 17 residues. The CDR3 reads CASSLQGTPAINYGYTF. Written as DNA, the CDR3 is TGCGCCAGCAGCTTGCAAGGGACACCTGCTATAAACTATGGCTACACCTTC.

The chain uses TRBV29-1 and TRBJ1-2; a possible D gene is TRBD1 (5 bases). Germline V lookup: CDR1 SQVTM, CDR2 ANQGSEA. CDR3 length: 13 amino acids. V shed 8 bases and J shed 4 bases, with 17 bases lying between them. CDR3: CSSDGRAGYGYTF. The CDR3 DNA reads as TGCAGCTCTGACGGCAGGGCCGGCTATGGCTACACCTTC.

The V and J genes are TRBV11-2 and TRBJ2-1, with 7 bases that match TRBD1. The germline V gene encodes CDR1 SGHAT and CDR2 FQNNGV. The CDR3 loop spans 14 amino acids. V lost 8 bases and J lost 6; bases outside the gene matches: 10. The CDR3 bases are TGTGCCAGCCTCGACGGGGACAGAAGCAATGAGCAGTTCTTC. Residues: CASLDGDRSNEQFF.

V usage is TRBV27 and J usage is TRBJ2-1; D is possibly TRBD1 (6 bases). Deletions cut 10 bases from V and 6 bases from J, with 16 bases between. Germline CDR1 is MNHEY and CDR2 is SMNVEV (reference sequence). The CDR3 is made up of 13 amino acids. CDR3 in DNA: TGTGCCACCCGCAAAGGGGGAGCCAATGAGCAGTTCTTC. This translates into CATRKGGANEQFF.

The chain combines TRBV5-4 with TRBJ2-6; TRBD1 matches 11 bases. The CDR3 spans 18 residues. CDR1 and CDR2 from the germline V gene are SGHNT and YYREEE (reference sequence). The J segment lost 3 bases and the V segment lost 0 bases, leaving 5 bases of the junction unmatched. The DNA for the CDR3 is TGTGCCAGCAGCTTGGGAGGACAGGGGGCGCGTGGGGCCAACGTCCTGACTTTC. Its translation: CASSLGGQGARGANVLTF.

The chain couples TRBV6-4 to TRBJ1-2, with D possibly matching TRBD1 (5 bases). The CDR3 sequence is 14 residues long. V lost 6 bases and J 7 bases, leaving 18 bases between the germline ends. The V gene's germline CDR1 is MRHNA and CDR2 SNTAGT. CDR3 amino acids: CASSETEGLGGYTF. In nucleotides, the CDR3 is TGTGCCAGCAGCGAAACGGAGGGGTTGGGTGGCTACACCTTC.

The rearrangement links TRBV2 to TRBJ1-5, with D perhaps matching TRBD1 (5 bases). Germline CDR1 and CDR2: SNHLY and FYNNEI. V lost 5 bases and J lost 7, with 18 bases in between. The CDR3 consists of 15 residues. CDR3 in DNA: TGTGCCAGCAGTCGAGAGTCAGGGAAAGAGCAGCCCCAGCATTTT. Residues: CASSRESGKEQPQHF.

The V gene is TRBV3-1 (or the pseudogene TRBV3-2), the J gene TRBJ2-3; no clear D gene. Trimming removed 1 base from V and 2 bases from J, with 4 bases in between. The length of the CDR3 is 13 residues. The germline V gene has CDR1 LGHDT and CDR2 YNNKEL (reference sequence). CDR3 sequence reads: CASSQVNTDTQYF. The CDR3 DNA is TGTGCCAGCAGCCAAGTAAACACAGATACGCAGTATTTT.

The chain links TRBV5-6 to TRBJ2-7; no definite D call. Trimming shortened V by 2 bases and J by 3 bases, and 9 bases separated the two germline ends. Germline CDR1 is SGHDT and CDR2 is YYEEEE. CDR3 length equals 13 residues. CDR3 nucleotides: TGTGCCAGCAGCTTTAAACTGAGCTACGAGCAGTACTTC. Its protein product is CASSFKLSYEQYF.

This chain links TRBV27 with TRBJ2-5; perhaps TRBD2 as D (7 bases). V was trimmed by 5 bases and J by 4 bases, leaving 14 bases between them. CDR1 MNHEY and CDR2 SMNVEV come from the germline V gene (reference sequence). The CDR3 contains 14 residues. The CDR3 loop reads CASSPRGGGETQYF. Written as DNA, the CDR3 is TGTGCCAGCAGTCCCCGCGGGGGCGGAGAGACCCAGTACTTC.

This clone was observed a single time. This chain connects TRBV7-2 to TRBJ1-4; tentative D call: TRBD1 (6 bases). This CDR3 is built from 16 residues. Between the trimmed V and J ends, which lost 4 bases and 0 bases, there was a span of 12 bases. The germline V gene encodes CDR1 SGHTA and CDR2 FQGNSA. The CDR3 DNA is TGTGCCAGCAGCTCCTTCCAGGGGACAACTAATGAAAAACTGTTTTTT. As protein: CASSSFQGTTNEKLFF.

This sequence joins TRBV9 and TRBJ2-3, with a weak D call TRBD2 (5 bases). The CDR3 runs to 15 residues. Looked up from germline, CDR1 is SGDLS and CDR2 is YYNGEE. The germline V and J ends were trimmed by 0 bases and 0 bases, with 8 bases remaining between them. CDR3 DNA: TGTGCCAGCAGCGTAGATGGCGGGAGCACAGATACGCAGTATTTT. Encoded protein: CASSVDGGSTDTQYF.

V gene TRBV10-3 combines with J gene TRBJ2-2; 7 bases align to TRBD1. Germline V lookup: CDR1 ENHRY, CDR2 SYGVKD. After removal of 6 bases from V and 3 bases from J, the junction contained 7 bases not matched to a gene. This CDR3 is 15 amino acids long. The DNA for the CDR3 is TGTGCCATCAGCGGGACAGTCGAGTACACCGGGGAGCTGTTTTTT. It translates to CAISGTVEYTGELFF.

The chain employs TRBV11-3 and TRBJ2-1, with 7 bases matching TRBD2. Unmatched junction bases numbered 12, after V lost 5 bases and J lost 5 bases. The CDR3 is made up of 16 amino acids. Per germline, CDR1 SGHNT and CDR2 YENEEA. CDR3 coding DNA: TGTGCCAGCAGCCTGTTAGCGGGTGGGAGACACAATGAGCAGTTCTTC. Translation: CASSLLAGGRHNEQFF.

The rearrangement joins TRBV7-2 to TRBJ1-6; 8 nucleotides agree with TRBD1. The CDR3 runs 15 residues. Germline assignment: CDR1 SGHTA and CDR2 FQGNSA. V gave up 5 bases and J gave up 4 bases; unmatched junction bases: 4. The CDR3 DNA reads TGTGCCAGCAGCCCTAGGACAGGGTATAATTCACCCCTCCACTTT. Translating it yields CASSPRTGYNSPLHF.

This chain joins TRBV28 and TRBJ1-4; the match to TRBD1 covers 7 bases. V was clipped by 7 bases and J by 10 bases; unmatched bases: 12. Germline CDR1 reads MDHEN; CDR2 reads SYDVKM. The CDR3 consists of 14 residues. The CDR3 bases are TGTGCCAGCACCGAACCGACAGGGATGGGAAAACTGTTTTTT. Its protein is CASTEPTGMGKLFF. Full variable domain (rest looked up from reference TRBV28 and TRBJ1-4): DVKVTQSSRYLVKRTGEKVFLECVQDMDHENMFWYRQDPGLGLRLIYFSYDVKMKEKGDIPEGYSVSREKKERFSLILESASTNQTSMYLCASTEPTGMGKLFFGSGTQLSVL.

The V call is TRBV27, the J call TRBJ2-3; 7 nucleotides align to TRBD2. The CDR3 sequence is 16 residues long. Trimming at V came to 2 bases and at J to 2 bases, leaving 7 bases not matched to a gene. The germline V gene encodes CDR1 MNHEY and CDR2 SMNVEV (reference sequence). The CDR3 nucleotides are TGTGCCAGCAGTTTAGGCGTAGCGGGTGTCACAGATACGCAGTATTTT. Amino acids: CASSLGVAGVTDTQYF.

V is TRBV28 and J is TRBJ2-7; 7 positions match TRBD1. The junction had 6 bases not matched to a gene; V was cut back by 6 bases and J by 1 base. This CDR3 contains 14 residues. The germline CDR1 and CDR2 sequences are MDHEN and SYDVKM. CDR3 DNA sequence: TGTGCCAGCAGCCGTGGACAGGCATCCTACGAGCAGTACTTC. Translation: CASSRGQASYEQYF.

As DNA, the CDR3 is TGTGCCAGCAGCCCTAGCCTTGGGAGCACAGATACGCAGTATTTT. It specifies CASSPSLGSTDTQYF. The chain has TRBV3-1 (or the pseudogene TRBV3-2) and TRBJ2-3, with a weak D call TRBD2 (5 bases). This CDR3 is built from 15 residues. Germline loops: CDR1 LGHDT, CDR2 YNNKEL (reference sequence). V lost 4 bases, J lost 0 bases, and 11 bases lay in between.